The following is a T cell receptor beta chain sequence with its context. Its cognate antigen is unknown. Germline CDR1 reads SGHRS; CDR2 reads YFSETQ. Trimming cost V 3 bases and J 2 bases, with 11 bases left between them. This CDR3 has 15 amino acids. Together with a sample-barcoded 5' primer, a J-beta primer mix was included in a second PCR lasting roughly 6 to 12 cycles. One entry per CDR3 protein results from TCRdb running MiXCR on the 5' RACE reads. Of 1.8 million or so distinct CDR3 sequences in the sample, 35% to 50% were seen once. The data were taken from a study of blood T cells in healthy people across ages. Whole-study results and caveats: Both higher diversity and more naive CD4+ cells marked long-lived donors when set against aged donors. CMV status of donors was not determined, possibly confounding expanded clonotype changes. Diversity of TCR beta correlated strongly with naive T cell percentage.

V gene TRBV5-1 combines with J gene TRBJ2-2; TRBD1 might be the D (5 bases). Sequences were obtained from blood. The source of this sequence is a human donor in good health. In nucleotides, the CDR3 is TGCGCCAGCAGCTATGGGGCAGTTAACACCGGGGAGCTGTTTTTT. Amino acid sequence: CASSYGAVNTGELFF.